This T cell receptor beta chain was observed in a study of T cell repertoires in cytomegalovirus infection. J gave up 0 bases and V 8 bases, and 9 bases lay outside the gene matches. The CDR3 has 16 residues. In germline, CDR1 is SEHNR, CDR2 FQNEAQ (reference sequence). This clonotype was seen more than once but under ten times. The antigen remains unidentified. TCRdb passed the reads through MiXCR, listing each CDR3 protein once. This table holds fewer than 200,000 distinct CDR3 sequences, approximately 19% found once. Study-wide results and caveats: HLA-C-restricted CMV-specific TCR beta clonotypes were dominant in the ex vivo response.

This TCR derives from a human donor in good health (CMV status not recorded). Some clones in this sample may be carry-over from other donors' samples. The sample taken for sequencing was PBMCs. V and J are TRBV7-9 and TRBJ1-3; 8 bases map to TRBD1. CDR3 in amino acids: CASLGQGTFSGNTIYF. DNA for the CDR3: TGTGCCAGCCTTGGACAGGGAACGTTCTCTGGAAACACCATATATTTT.